The clone carrying this T cell receptor beta chain was seen repeatedly, ten times or more. Template material for amplifying TCR beta CDR3 regions consisted of RNA transcripts. HTBI primers drove first-round RT-PCR of the TCR CDR3. TCRdb re-called the multiplex PCR reads through MiXCR, storing one row per CDR3 protein. The sample yields 600,000 to 850,000 distinct CDR3 sequences, 15% to 20% seen once. V was shortened by 6 bases and J by 4 bases, with 12 bases between the two germline ends. Germline-derived CDR1 and CDR2 are SNHLY and FYNNEI. This CDR3 is built from 14 residues. The data are from a study of T cells in Graves' hyperthyroidism and ophthalmopathy.

This sequence originates from a woman aged 50 to 60 with Graves' hyperthyroidism that later progressed to Graves' ophthalmopathy. Sequenced material: blood. This chain uses TRBV2 with TRBJ1-4; tentatively, D is TRBD1 (6 bases). The CDR3 region is CASRSDRNNEKLFF. The DNA for the CDR3 is TGTGCCAGCAGATCTGACAGGAATAATGAAAAACTGTTTTTT.